A single sample gave rise to the 18 T cell receptor beta chains below, sequenced in a study of shared clonotypes between healthy human individuals. The assay was immunoSEQ multiplex PCR, and TCRdb's table has in-frame clones only and misses some. The data show 190,000 or so clones, 66% seen once. The sample comprised memory CD4+ T cells sorted from blood. Subset in this sample: CD45RA-negative fraction. Source of these receptors: a man aged 25-40 years in good health.

There are a few counts of this clone. With a much larger clone just one base away, this may be a read error. The chain couples TRBV18 to TRBJ2-2, with D tentatively TRBD1 or TRBD2 (6 bases each). The length of the CDR3 is 16 residues. V was clipped by 3 bases and J by 8 bases, with 19 bases between them. Per the germline V gene, CDR1 is KGHSH and CDR2 is LQKENI. The chain's CDR3 is CASSPGGFGGSGELFF. The CDR3 DNA reads as TGTGCCAGCTCACCGGGCGGATTCGGGGGCTCTGGGGAGCTGTTTTTT.

The chain is built from TRBV7-4 and TRBJ2-1; D not resolved. Germline CDR1 reads SGHVT; CDR2 reads SQSDAQ. The CDR3 has 12 amino acids. Between the trimmed V and J ends, which lost 7 bases and 4 bases, there was a span of 8 bases. The CDR3 DNA reads as TGTGCCAGCACCGATACTTACAATGAGCAGTTCTTC. It encodes CASTDTYNEQFF.

The J gene is TRBJ2-2, the V gene TRBV7-2; 7 bases match TRBD2. Germline CDR1 reads SGHTA; CDR2 reads FQGNSA. The CDR3 loop spans 16 amino acids. V shed 3 bases and J 4 bases; nucleotides not matched to a gene: 8. CDR3 residues: CASSLDGGSITGELFF. CDR3 DNA sequence: TGTGCCAGCAGCTTGGACGGCGGGAGTATCACCGGGGAGCTGTTTTTT.

The V call is TRBV6-6, the J call TRBJ1-2, with D possibly TRBD1 on 5 matching bases. Trimming removed 6 bases at V and 6 bases at J, with 14 bases between. This CDR3 contains 13 residues. Germline V gives CDR1 MNHNY, CDR2 SVGAGI (reference sequence). CDR3 residues: CASRGRVGDGYTF. The CDR3 DNA follows: TGTGCCAGCAGGGGGCGGGTCGGCGATGGCTACACCTTC.

The genes are TRBV5-1 and TRBJ2-1, with D unclear. The V end lost 3 bases, the J end lost 10 bases, and 11 bases lay between the germline ends. CDR1 and CDR2 (germline): SGHRS, YFSETQ. CDR3 length: 12 amino acids. The CDR3 DNA is TGCGCCAGCAGCTATCGGACGGAGGAGCAGTTCTTC. Its translation: CASSYRTEEQFF.

This clone was seen only a few times. J is TRBJ2-7 and V is TRBV9, with 9 positions matching TRBD2. The CDR3 length is 16 residues. Per the germline V gene, CDR1 is SGDLS and CDR2 is YYNGEE. Losses at the gene ends were 2 bases for V and 0 bases for J; bases not matched to a gene: 6. The CDR3 sequence: CASSVGLAESSYEQYF. The CDR3 nucleotides read TGTGCCAGCAGCGTGGGACTAGCCGAGAGCTCCTACGAGCAGTACTTC. Full variable domain (rest looked up from reference TRBV9 and TRBJ2-7): DSGVTQTPKHLITATGQRVTLRCSPRSGDLSVYWYQQSLDQGLQFLIQYYNGEERAKGNILERFSAQQFPDLHSELNLSSLELGDSALYFCASSVGLAESSYEQYFGPGTRLTVT.

The J gene is TRBJ2-4, the V gene TRBV2; 8 bases agree with TRBD2. The CDR3 is 13 residues long. The V gene's germline CDR1 is SNHLY and CDR2 FYNNEI. V lost 8 bases, J lost 9 bases, and 9 bases stayed unmatched. The CDR3 sequence: CASRGGSLGIQYF. For the CDR3, the DNA is TGTGCCAGCCGGGGGGGCAGCTTAGGCATTCAGTACTTC.

CDR3 region: CASSPLLGQRNTDTQYF. In nucleotides, the CDR3 is TGTGCCAGCAGCCCTTTACTGGGACAGCGAAACACAGATACGCAGTATTTT. The V call is TRBV5-6, the J call TRBJ2-3; the match to TRBD1 covers 7 bases. Germline CDR1 is SGHDT and CDR2 is YYEEEE. With V trimmed by 4 bases and J by 2 bases, 13 bases remained unmatched. The CDR3 covers 17 residues.

The chain combines TRBV10-3 with TRBJ2-3; tentatively, D is TRBD2 (6 bases). The CDR3 sequence is 15 residues long. Germline CDR1 reads ENHRY; CDR2 reads SYGVKD. V was shortened by 3 bases and J by 2 bases, with 12 bases between the two germline ends. The CDR3 sequence: CAISESGGATDTQYF. In DNA form, the CDR3 reads TGTGCCATCAGTGAATCTGGCGGGGCCACAGATACGCAGTATTTT.

The CDR3 nucleotides are TGTGCCAGCAGCAATACCGGGACAAGAGCAACTAATGAAAAACTGTTTTTT. Translating gives CASSNTGTRATNEKLFF. The chain recombines TRBV5-6 with TRBJ1-4, with D tentatively TRBD1 (6 bases). Germline assignment: CDR1 SGHDT and CDR2 YYEEEE. V shed 4 bases and J shed 0 bases, with 16 bases lying between them. The CDR3 extends over 17 amino acids.

The V and J genes are TRBV2 and TRBJ2-1; D unresolved. Looked up from germline, CDR1 is SNHLY and CDR2 is FYNNEI. The CDR3 sequence is 13 residues long. V was cut by 7 bases and J by 4 bases, with 11 bases left in between. CDR3 amino acids: CASKMMGYNEQFF. CDR3 in DNA: TGTGCCAGCAAAATGATGGGGTACAATGAGCAGTTCTTC.

This clone was observed a handful of times. The chain employs TRBV11-2 and TRBJ1-1; D remains unclear. The CDR3 covers 15 residues. V was clipped by 1 base and J by 1 base, with 10 bases between them. From germline, CDR1 is SGHAT and CDR2 FQNNGV. CDR3 nucleotide sequence: TGTGCCAGCAGCTTAGGTGCCAGGAAGAACACTGAAGCTTTCTTT. Translation: CASSLGARKNTEAFF.

This chain connects TRBV2 to TRBJ1-2; maybe TRBD1 (5 bases). The CDR3 runs 13 residues. Trimming stripped 10 bases from V and 7 bases from J, with 19 bases between. Germline CDR1 and CDR2: SNHLY and FYNNEI. CDR3 region: CATSLLQGVGYTF. The CDR3 nucleotides are TGTGCCACCTCATTACTTCAAGGGGTTGGCTACACCTTC.

V gene TRBV5-1 combines with J gene TRBJ2-2, with D perhaps TRBD1 (5 bases). Looked up from germline, CDR1 is SGHRS and CDR2 is YFSETQ. Trimming removed 1 base at V and 4 bases at J, with 14 bases between. This CDR3 is built from 16 residues. CDR3 residues: CASSLNSRQGTGELFF. CDR3 bases: TGCGCCAGCAGCTTGAATTCACGGCAGGGCACCGGGGAGCTGTTTTTT. Full variable domain (outside the CDR3, taken from reference TRBV5-1 and TRBJ2-2): KAGVTQTPRYLIKTRGQQVTLSCSPISGHRSVSWYQQTPGQGLQFLFEYFSETQRNKGNFPGRFSGRQFSNSRSEMNVSTLELGDSALYLCASSLNSRQGTGELFFGEGSRLTVL.

The V call is TRBV2, the J call TRBJ2-5; possibly TRBD1 for D (5 bases). The V and J ends lost 8 bases and 8 bases respectively, with 18 bases between them. Looked up from germline, CDR1 is SNHLY and CDR2 is FYNNEI. This CDR3 comprises 13 residues. CDR3 nucleotide sequence: TGTGCCAGCGGTTATTATAGGGGCGAAACCCAGTACTTC. Its translation: CASGYYRGETQYF.

The rearrangement links TRBV7-9 to TRBJ2-7; 8 bases line up with TRBD2. V shed 8 bases and J 0 bases; nucleotides not matched to a gene: 18. There are 18 residues in the CDR3. CDR1 and CDR2 from the germline V gene are SEHNR and FQNEAQ (reference sequence). The CDR3 loop is CASSSFPLGSGSSYEQYF. The CDR3 DNA reads TGTGCCAGCTCCTCCTTCCCACTTGGGAGCGGGAGCTCCTACGAGCAGTACTTC.

The chain joins TRBV7-9 to TRBJ1-1; no clear D. This CDR3 is built from 14 residues. Germline lookup yields CDR1 SEHNR and CDR2 FQNEAQ (reference sequence). V was trimmed by 6 bases and J by 2 bases, leaving 13 bases between them. The CDR3 nucleotides read TGTGCCAGCAGTCGAGTCGAGAAAAACACTGAAGCTTTCTTT. It encodes CASSRVEKNTEAFF.

Ten or more counts support this clone. The rearrangement uses TRBV10-2 and TRBJ2-1, with TRBD2 matching 8 bases. The junction had 10 bases not matched to a gene; V was cut back by 8 bases and J by 4 bases. CDR1 WSHSY and CDR2 SAAADI come from the germline V gene. The CDR3 consists of 15 residues. CDR3 sequence: CASAGWTSSYNEQFF. The CDR3 nucleotides read TGCGCCAGCGCTGGGTGGACTAGCAGTTACAATGAGCAGTTCTTC.